These 2 T cell receptor beta chains originate from one sample sequenced in a study of patients and donors after allogeneic stem cell transplantation. TCRdb independently ran MiXCR on the RT-PCR reads; one entry per CDR3 protein. The data contain 150,000 to 250,000 distinct CDR3 sequences, more than 35% of them seen just once; the ten biggest clones take up less than 40%. Specimen: blood, either unsorted or a sorted T cell fraction (not recorded which). The receptors were gathered from a human donor who was either an allogeneic HSCT recipient or a stem cell or donor lymphocyte infusion donor (not recorded which). It is not recorded whose cells these are; they may come from a transplant donor.

The table lists this clonotype with a few counts. The chain has TRBV6-5 and TRBJ1-2; TRBD1 aligns across 7 bases. CDR3 length: 14 amino acids. The junction had 16 bases not matched to a gene; V was cut back by 4 bases and J by 14 bases. Germline V CDR1 and CDR2: MNHEY, SVGAGI. CDR3 protein: CASSSGTEFLWGTF. As DNA, the CDR3 is TGTGCCAGCAGTTCCGGGACAGAGTTTTTATGGGGAACCTTC.

The chain combines TRBV29-1 with TRBJ1-1; D remains ambiguous. The V gene lost 4 bases and the J gene lost 3 bases, with 12 bases spanning the gap. The CDR3 totals 13 residues. CDR1 and CDR2 (germline): SQVTM, ANQGSEA. The CDR3 sequence: CSVVGRHYTEAFF. The CDR3 DNA follows: TGCAGCGTTGTCGGAAGGCATTACACTGAAGCTTTCTTT.